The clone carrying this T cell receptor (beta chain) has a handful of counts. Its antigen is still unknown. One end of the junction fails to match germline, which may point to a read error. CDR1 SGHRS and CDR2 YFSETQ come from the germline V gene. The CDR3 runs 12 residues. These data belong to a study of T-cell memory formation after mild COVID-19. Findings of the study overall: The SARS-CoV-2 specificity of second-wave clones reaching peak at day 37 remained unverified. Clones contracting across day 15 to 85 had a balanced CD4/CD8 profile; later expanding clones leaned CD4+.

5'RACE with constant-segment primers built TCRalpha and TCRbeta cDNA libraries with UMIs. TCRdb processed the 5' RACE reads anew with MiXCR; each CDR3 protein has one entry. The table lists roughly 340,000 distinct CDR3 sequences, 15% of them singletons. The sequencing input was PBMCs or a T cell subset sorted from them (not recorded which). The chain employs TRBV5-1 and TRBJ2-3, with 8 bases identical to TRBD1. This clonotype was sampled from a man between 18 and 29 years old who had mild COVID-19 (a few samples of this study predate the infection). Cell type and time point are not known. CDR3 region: CASSDPGQARDF. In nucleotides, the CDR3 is TGCGCCAGCAGCGATCCGGGACAGGCTAGGGATTTT.